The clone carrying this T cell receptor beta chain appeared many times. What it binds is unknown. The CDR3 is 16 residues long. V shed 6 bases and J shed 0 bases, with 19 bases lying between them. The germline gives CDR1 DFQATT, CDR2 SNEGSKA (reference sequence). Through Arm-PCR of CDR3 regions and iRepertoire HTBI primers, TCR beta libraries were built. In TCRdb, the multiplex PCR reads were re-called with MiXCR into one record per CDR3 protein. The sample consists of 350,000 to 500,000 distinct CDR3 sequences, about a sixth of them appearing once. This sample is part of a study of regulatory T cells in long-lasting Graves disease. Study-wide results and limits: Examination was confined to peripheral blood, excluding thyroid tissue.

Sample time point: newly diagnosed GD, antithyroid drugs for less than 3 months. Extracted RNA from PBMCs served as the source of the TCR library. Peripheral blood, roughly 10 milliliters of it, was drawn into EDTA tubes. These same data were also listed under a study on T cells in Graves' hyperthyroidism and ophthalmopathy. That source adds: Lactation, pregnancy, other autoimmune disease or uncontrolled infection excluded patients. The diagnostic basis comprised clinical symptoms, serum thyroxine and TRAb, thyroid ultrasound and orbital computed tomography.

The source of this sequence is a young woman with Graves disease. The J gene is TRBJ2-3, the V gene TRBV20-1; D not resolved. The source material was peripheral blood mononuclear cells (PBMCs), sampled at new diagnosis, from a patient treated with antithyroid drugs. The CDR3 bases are TGCAGTGCCGCCGAGGCAGAAACCACTAGCACAGATACGCAGTATTTT. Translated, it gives CSAAEAETTSTDTQYF.